The 6 T cell receptor beta chains reported below all come from one sample, sequenced in a study of graft-versus-host responses after intestinal transplantation. To release intraepithelial and lamina propria lymphocytes, the graft tissue was processed. TCRdb's copy holds only in-frame clones and misses some; the assay was immunoSEQ multiplex PCR. Of 9,000 to 10,000 clones listed, approximately 80% were seen once; the top ten hold about 19%. The material sequenced was ileum tissue, taken roughly 450 days after intestinal transplantation. These receptors were obtained from a human patient who received an intestinal transplant, so some T cells may come from the graft donor.

In this sample, this clone turned up once. This chain joins TRBV21-1 and TRBJ1-5. TRBV21-1 is given as a pseudogene. The length of the CDR3 is 17 residues. The CDR3 sequence is CASSKAVLHWHHQPQHF. Written as DNA, the CDR3 is TGTGCCAGCAGCAAAGCTGTGCTACATTGGCATCATCAGCCCCAGCATTTT.

CDR3 coding DNA: TGTGCCTGGAGTGTCGAGACAGGGGCTTATGGCTACACCTTC. It encodes CAWSVETGAYGYTF. This sequence joins TRBV30 and TRBJ1-2; 8 bases are shared with TRBD1. J gave up 5 bases and V 0 bases, and 5 bases lay outside the gene matches. The CDR3 is 14 residues long. Germline lookup yields CDR1 GTSNPN and CDR2 SVGIG (reference sequence).

V is TRBV6-1 and J is TRBJ2-5; D possibly corresponds to TRBD1 (5 bases). The end of the DNA fits TRBJ2-7 better, so the J call may be wrong. CDR3 length: 15 residues. CDR1 is MNHNS and CDR2 is SASEGT in the germline V gene. The DNA of the CDR3 is TGTGCCAGCAGTGAGCGAGGTGACAGCTCCTACGAGCAGTACTTC. This codes for CASSERGDSSYEQYF.

The chain joins TRBV6-5 to TRBJ1-3; 9 positions match TRBD1. Germline trimming cut 4 bases from V and 2 bases from J; bases unmatched to any gene: 3. Germline V gene sequence: CDR1 MNHEY, CDR2 SVGAGI. The CDR3 runs 15 residues. The CDR3 loop is CASSSGTGTGNTIYF. CDR3 in DNA: TGTGCCAGCAGTTCCGGGACAGGGACTGGAAACACCATATATTTT.

The CDR3 bases are TGCACCAGCAGCCACCCGGGACTAGCGGGGGGCGGCAATGAGCAGTTCTTC. Protein sequence: CTSSHPGLAGGGNEQFF. This sequence joins TRBV1 and TRBJ2-1; the D call TRBD2 from the table was never checked on the DNA. TRBV1 is a pseudogene locus. This CDR3 is built from 17 residues.

The CDR3 here is CSVEAGDRYGYTF. The CDR3, as DNA: TGCAGCGTTGAAGCCGGGGACCGCTATGGCTACACCTTC. The rearrangement uses TRBV29-1 and TRBJ1-2; the D gene is possibly TRBD1 (5 bases). Trimming stripped 1 base from V and 4 bases from J, with 10 bases between. This CDR3 is built from 13 residues. The germline V gene has CDR1 SQVTM and CDR2 ANQGSEA. The full variable domain, with the rest looked up from reference TRBV29-1 and TRBJ1-2, is SAVISQKPSRDICQRGTSLTIQCQVDSQVTMMFWYRQQPGQSLTLIATANQGSEATYESGFVIDKFPISRPNLTFSTLTVSNMSPEDSSIYLCSVEAGDRYGYTFGSGTRLTVV.